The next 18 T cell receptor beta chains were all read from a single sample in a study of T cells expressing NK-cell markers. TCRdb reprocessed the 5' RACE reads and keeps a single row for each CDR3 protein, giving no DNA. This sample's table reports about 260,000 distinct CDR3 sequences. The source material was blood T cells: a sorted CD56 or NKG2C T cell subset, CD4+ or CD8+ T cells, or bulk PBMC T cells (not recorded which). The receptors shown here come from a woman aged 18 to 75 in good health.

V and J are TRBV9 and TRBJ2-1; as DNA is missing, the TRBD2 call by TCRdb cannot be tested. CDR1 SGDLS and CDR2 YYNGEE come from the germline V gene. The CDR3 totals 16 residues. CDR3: CASSPPGGREGNEQFF. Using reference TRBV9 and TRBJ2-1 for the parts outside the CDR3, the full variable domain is DSGVTQTPKHLITATGQRVTLRCSPRSGDLSVYWYQQSLDQGLQFLIQYYNGEERAKGNILERFSAQQFPDLHSELNLSSLELGDSALYFCASSPPGGREGNEQFFGPGTRLTVL.

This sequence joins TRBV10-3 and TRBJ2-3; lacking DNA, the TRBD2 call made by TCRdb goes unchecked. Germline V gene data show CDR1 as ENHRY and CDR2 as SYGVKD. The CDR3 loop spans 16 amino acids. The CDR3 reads CAISESRGGLADTQYF.

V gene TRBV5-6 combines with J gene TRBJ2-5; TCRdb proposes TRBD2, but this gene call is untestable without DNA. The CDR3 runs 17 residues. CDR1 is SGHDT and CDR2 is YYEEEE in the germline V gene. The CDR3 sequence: CASSLTAASAYQETQYF.

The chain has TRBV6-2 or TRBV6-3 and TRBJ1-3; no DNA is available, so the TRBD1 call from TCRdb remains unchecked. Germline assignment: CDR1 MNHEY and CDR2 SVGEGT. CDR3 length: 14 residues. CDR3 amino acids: CASSRPVSGNTIYF.

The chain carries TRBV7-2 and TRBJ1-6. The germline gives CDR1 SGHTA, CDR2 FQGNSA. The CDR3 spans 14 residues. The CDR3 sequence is CASSLKRSDSPLHF.

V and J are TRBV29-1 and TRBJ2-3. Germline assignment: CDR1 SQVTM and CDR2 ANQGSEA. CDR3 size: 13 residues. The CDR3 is CSVEAGHPGTQYF.

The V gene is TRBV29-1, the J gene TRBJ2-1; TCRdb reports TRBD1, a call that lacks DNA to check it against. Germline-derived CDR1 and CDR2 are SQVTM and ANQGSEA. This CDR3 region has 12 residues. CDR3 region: CSVEEGLGEQFF.

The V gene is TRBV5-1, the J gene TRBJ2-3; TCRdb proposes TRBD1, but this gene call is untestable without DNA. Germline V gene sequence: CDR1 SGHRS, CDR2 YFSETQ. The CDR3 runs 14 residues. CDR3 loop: CASSLGTRTDTQYF.

The CDR3 reads CASSLVPGDTQYF. The chain has TRBV5-1 and TRBJ2-3; TCRdb's D call of TRBD1 is untestable without DNA. This CDR3 spans 13 amino acids. CDR1 SGHRS and CDR2 YFSETQ come from the germline V gene.

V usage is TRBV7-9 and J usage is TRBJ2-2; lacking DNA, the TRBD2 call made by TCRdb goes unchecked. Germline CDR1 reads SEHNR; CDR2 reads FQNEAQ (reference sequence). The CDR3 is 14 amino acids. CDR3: CASHSGGNTGELFF.

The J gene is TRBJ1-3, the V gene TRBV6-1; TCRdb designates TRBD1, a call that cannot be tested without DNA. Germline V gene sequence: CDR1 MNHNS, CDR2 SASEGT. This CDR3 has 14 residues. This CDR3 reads CASKTTGAGNTIYF.

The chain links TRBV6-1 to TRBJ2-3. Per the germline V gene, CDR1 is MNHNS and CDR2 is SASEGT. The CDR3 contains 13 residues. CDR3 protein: CASTTRNTDTQYF.

The CDR3 is CASSIRTGFEEKLFF. The rearrangement links TRBV5-5 to TRBJ1-4; absent DNA, TCRdb's TRBD1 call cannot be checked. The CDR3 loop spans 15 amino acids. Germline V lookup: CDR1 SGHKS, CDR2 YYEKEE (reference sequence). Looking up the rest from reference TRBV5-5 and TRBJ1-4 gives the full variable domain: DAGVTQSPTHLIKTRGQQVTLRCSPISGHKSVSWYQQVLGQGPQFIFQYYEKEERGRGNFPDRFSARQFPNYSSELNVNALLLGDSALYLCASSIRTGFEEKLFFGSGTQLSVL.

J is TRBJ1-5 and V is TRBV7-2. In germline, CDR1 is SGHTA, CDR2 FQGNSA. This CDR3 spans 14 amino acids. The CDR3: CASSLALGYQPQHF. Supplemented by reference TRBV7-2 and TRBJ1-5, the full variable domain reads GAGVSQSPSNKVTEKGKDVELRCDPISGHTALYWYRQSLGQGLEFLIYFQGNSAPDKSGLPSDRFSAERTGGSVSTLTIQRTQQEDSAVYLCASSLALGYQPQHFGDGTRLSIL.

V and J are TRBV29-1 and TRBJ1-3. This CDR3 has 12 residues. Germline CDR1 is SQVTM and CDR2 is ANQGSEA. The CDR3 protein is CSVGSSGNTIYF.

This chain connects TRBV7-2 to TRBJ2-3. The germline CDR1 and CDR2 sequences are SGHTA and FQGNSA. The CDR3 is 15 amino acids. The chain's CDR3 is CASSSIGVVADTQYF.

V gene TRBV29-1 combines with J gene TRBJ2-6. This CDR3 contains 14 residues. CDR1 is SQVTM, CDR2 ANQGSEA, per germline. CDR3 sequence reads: CSVGVGSGANVLTF.

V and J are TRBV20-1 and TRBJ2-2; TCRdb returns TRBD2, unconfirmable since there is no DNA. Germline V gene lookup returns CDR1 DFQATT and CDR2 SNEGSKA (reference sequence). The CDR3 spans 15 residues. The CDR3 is CSARGDSTNTGELFF.